The present TCR beta chain was sequenced within a study of OX40 agonist ivuxolimab in advanced cancers. In the study overall: Ivuxolimab was an agonistic, fully human IgG2 monoclonal antibody directed against OX40 (CD134), a costimulatory receptor. Intravenous ivuxolimab was administered to patients every 2 weeks at six dose levels: 0.01, 0.1, 0.3, 1.5, 3 and 10 mg/kg. Of the 50 to 55 patients in dose escalation, 19 had hepatocellular carcinoma, around 15 had melanoma, 9 had renal cell carcinoma and 9 had head and neck cancer. A male proportion of almost 85% and a mean age of approximately 61 years, ranging from about 23 to 90, were recorded for the dose-escalation cohort. Prior anti-PD-1, anti-PD-L1 or anti-CTLA-4 therapy was permitted, and 30% to 50% of dose-escalation patients had received checkpoint inhibitors. Three dose-escalation patients achieved partial responses, one with hepatocellular carcinoma and two with cutaneous melanoma. The point of sequencing TCRbeta in the periphery was to test whether ivuxolimab changed TCR sequence diversity and drove clonal T-cell expansion. The paper reports the monotherapy dose-escalation portion (N of about 54 patients) of the phase I ivuxolimab trial.

Patients with autoimmune disease history or receiving systemic immunosuppression were excluded from the trial. Peripheral blood for TCR sequencing was drawn from every dose cohort at baseline, at cycle 4 day 1 and at cycle 7 day 1. The samples were drawn from a first-in-human, open-label, multicenter phase I dose-escalation trial of ivuxolimab. The trial enrolled adults with locally advanced or metastatic head and neck squamous cell, hepatocellular, melanoma or renal cell carcinoma. Before TCR sequencing, CD4+ T cells and CD8+ T cells from peripheral blood were sorted into separate populations. For sequencing of the TCRbeta CDR3 region, genomic DNA was extracted from the sorted cells. The immunoSEQ Assay was used to sequence the TCRbeta CDR3 regions. In TCRdb, the immuneACCESS table is reduced to in-frame sequences with V and J assigned. These tables do not hold every clone; where another copy was compared, an unresolved V gene accounts for under half, and the others remain unexplained. The sample yields about 89,000 clones; just under 95% were counted once. The top ten clonotypes cover over 0.2% of the sample.

Overall results and qualifications from the work: At doses of 0.1 to 3.0 mg/kg, clonal expansion of both CD4+ and CD8+ T cells in blood was seen between baseline and week 6. The antigen specificity of the peripheral T cells that underwent clonal expansion was not determined. After ivuxolimab, more expanded clones were found on average in CD8+ T cells than in CD4+ T cells. In partial responders in the 0.1-3.0 mg/kg groups, normalized peripheral clonal expansion was found to be among the lowest, especially among CD8+ T cells. Low levels of normalized T-cell clonal expansion were also shown by some nonresponding patients.

The junction carries 8 bases between V and J, which are trimmed by 5 bases and 1 base respectively. There are 13 amino acids in the CDR3, from cysteine to phenylalanine inclusive. Only the CDR3 part of the read is kept: 39 bases, read in frame from the first base. Sequences MNHNS (CDR1) and SASEGT (CDR2) are obtained from the germline V gene. This clone was seen a handful of times. There is no known antigen for this receptor. Per-base qualities were not stored, and no clone one base away is much larger. The sample in question was CD4+ or CD8+ T cells sorted from blood, obtained in a trial of the OX40 agonist ivuxolimab. The sequence came from an adult with an advanced solid tumor such as melanoma, head and neck, liver or kidney cancer. The chain links TRBV6-1 with TRBJ1-1, with the D segment identity uncertain. In nucleotide form, the sequence is TGTGCCAGCAGTTTGGACGGGAACACTGAAGCTTTCTTT. Its translation reads: CASSLDGNTEAFF.